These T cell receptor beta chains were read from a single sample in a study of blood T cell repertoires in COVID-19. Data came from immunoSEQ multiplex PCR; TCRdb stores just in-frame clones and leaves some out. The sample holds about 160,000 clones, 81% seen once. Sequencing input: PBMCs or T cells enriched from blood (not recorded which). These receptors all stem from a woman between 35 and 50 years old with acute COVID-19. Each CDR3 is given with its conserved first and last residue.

CASSGRQVGDTQYF | TRBJ2-3 | TRBV9
CSVQTGVNTEAFF | TRBJ1-1 | TRBV29-1
CASSLIAGGTTDTQYF | TRBJ2-3 | TRBV7-6
CAISTRGPYNEQFF | TRBJ2-1 | TRBV27
CASSQGWGRSTDTQYF | TRBJ2-3 | TRBV4-1
CASSFRQGNTEAFF | TRBJ1-1 | TRBV7-9
CASSLTIQGARQPQHF | TRBJ1-5 | TRBV7-8
CASSLVGQGNTEAFF | TRBJ1-1 | TRBV5-1
CASSLDGRQGNEQFF | TRBJ2-1 | TRBV5-1
CASSSTTSTDTQYF | TRBJ2-3 | TRBV19
CSGSLGGLQETQYF | TRBJ2-5 | TRBV29-1
CASSRRQYGTSGRRAYNEQFF | TRBJ2-1 | TRBV18
CASSPSFPYEAFF | TRBJ1-1 | TRBV18
CASGPPTGSYNEQFF | TRBJ2-1 | TRBV12-5
CASSQARTGILNTIYF | TRBJ1-3 | TRBV4-1
CASSALAGGPSEQFF | TRBJ2-1 | TRBV7-9
CASSIPFEKLFF | TRBJ1-4 | TRBV19
CASSPSDWNYGYTF | TRBJ1-2 | TRBV7-8
CASSQTGGDTEAFF | TRBJ1-1 | TRBV6-4
CASSSLQGALHGYTF | TRBJ1-2 | TRBV6-6
CASSLGGVNTEAFF | TRBJ1-1 | TRBV7-2
CASSWQRNSYNEQFF | TRBJ2-1 | TRBV19
CASSQTSSEQYF | TRBJ2-7 | TRBV6-1
CASSPRGGYGYTF | TRBJ1-2 | TRBV27
CASSLTSGNNEQFF | TRBJ2-1 | TRBV11-2
CASSQGGSGSPLHF | TRBJ1-6 | TRBV3-1/TRBV3-2
CASSGGGTDTQYF | TRBJ2-3 | TRBV18
CASRAVSSTDTQYF | TRBJ2-3 | TRBV5-8
CASSRQGNQPQHF | TRBJ1-5 | TRBV7-2
CASSQGGGAGSQYF | TRBJ2-7 | TRBV14
CASSFTGYEQYF | TRBJ2-7 | TRBV12-3/TRBV12-4
CASSLVSSGQETQYF | TRBJ2-5 | TRBV5-1
CASGIREVDQPQHF | TRBJ1-5 | TRBV12-5
CSARTGTFF | TRBJ1-1 | TRBV20-1
CATSAPGLGDGELFF | TRBJ2-2 | TRBV24-1
CASRTSGTETQYF | TRBJ2-5 | TRBV11-2
CASSKSTTMVQETQYF | TRBJ2-5 | TRBV5-6
CASSLGGGGRYNYGYTF | TRBJ1-2 | TRBV7-8
CASSLDATAVKAFF | TRBJ1-1 | TRBV7-9
CASSSLPAEYNEQFF | TRBJ2-1 | TRBV6-5
CASSPTTSGRLNEQFF | TRBJ2-1 | TRBV27
CASSFNTGAYEQYF | TRBJ2-7 | TRBV2
CASSLRTGTNTGELFF | TRBJ2-2 | TRBV6-5
CASSLGQGASGANVLTF | TRBJ2-6 | TRBV19
CASSEDGLDRETQYF | TRBJ2-5 | TRBV6-1
CASSVMRGGSTDTQYF | TRBJ2-3 | TRBV11-1
CSVRLNTEAFF | TRBJ1-1 | TRBV29-1
CAISRELSGNTIYF | TRBJ1-3 | TRBV10-3
CATSIHRGTEAFF | TRBJ1-1 | TRBV15
CASSLSSGQGNSPLHF | TRBJ1-6 | TRBV5-1
CASSPMTAGNTEAFF | TRBJ1-1 | TRBV5-1
CAISEWTSGNNEQFF | TRBJ2-1 | TRBV10-3